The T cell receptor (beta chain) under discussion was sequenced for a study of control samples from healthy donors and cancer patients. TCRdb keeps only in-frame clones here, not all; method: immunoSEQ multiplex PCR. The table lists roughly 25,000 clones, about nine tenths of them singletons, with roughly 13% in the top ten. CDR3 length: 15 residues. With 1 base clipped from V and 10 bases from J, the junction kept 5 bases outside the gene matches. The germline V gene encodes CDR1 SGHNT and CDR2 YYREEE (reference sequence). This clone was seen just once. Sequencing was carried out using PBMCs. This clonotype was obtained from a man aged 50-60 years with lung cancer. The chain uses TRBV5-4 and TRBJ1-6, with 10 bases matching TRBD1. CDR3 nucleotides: TGTGCCAGCAGCTTGTGGGGGACAGGGGAATCACCCCTCCACTTT. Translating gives CASSLWGTGESPLHF. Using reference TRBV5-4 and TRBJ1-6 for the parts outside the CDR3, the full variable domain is ETGVTQSPTHLIKTRGQQVTLRCSSQSGHNTVSWYQQALGQGPQFIFQYYREEENGRGNFPPRFSGLQFPNYSSELNVNALELDDSALYLCASSLWGTGESPLHFGNGTRLTVT.